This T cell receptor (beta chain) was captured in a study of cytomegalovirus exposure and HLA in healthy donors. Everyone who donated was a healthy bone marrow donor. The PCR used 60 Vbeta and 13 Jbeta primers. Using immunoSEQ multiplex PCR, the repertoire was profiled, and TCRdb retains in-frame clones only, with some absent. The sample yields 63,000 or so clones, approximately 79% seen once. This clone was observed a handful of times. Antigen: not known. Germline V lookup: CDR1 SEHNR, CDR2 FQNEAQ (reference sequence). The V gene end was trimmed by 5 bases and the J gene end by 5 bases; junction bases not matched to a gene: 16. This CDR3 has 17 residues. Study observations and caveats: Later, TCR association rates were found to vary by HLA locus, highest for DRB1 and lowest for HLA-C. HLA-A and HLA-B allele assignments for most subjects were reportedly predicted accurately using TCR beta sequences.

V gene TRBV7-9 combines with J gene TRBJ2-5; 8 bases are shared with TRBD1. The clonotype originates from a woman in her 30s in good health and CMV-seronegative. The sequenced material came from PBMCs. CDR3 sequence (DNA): TGTGCCAGCAGCCCGATGCAGGGGGCTACCCCCGAGGAGACCCAGTACTTC. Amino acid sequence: CASSPMQGATPEETQYF.